The source of this T cell receptor beta chain is a study of T cell changes during pregnancy in multiple sclerosis. The V end lost 0 bases, the J end lost 5 bases, and 15 bases lay between the germline ends. CDR3 size: 15 residues. The germline V gene has CDR1 SGHRS and CDR2 YFSETQ. The assay was immunoSEQ multiplex PCR, and TCRdb's table has in-frame clones only and misses some. The sample holds tens of thousands of clones, 75% to 90% seen once. The sequences come from CD8+ T cells from peripheral blood mononuclear cells, collected in the third trimester of pregnancy. This sequence originates from a female donor with multiple sclerosis, enrolled in a pregnancy study. The chain couples TRBV5-1 to TRBJ2-7; TRBD2 is a possible D gene (7 bases). Here the CDR3 reads CASSLEDSGANEQYF. CDR3 bases: TGCGCCAGCAGCTTGGAGGACAGCGGGGCCAACGAGCAGTACTTC. Supplemented by reference TRBV5-1 and TRBJ2-7, the full variable domain reads KAGVTQTPRYLIKTRGQQVTLSCSPISGHRSVSWYQQTPGQGLQFLFEYFSETQRNKGNFPGRFSGRQFSNSRSEMNVSTLELGDSALYLCASSLEDSGANEQYFGPGTRLTVT.